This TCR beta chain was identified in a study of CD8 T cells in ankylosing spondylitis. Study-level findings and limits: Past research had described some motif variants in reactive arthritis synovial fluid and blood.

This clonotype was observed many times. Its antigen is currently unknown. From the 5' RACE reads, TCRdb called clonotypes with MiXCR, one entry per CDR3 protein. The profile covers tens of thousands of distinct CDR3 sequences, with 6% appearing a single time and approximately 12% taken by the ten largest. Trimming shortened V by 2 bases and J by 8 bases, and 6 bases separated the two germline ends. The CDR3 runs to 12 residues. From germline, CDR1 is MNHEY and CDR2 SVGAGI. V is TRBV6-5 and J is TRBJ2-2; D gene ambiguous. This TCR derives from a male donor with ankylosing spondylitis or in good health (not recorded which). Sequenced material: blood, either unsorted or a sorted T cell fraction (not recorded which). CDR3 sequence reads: CASSYRLGELFF. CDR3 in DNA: TGTGCCAGCAGTTACCGCCTAGGGGAGCTGTTTTTT.